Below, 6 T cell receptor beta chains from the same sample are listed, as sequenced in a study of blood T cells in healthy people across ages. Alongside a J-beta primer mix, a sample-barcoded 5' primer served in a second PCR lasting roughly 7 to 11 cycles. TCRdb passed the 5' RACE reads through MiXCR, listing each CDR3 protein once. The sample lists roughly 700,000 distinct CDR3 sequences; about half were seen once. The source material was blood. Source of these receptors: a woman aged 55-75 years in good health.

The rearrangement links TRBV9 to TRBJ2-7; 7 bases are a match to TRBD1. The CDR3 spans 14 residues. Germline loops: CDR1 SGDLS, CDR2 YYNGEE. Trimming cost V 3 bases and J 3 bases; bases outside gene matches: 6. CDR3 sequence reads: CASSEQGTDYEQYF. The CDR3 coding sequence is TGTGCCAGCAGCGAACAGGGGACAGACTACGAGCAGTACTTC.

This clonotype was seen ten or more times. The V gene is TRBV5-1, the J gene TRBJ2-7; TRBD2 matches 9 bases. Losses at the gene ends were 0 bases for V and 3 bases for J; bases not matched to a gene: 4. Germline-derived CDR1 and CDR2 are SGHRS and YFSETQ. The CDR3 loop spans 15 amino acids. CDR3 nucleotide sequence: TGCGCCAGCAGCTTGGACGCGGGAGGGTTCTACGAGCAGTACTTC. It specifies CASSLDAGGFYEQYF.

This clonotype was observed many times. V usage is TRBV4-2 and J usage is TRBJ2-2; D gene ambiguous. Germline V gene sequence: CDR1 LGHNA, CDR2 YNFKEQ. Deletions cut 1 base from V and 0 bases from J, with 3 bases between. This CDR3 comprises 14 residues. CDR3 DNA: TGTGCCAGCAGCCAAGTCGCGAACACCGGGGAGCTGTTTTTT. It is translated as CASSQVANTGELFF.

CDR3 nucleotide sequence: TGTGCCATCAGTGAGTTAGCGGGAGCCCACAATGAGCAGTTCTTC. Translated, it gives CAISELAGAHNEQFF. The rearrangement joins TRBV10-3 to TRBJ2-1; 9 positions agree with TRBD2. V shed 1 base and J 5 bases; nucleotides not matched to a gene: 3. Germline CDR1 ENHRY, CDR2 SYGVKD. The CDR3 has 15 residues.

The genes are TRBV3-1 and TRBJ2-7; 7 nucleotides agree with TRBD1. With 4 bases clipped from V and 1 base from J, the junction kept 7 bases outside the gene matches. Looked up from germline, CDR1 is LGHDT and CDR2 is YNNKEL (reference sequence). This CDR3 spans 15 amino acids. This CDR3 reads CASSRRGLGSYEQYF. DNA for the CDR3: TGTGCCAGCAGCCGTAGGGGGCTAGGGTCCTACGAGCAGTACTTC.

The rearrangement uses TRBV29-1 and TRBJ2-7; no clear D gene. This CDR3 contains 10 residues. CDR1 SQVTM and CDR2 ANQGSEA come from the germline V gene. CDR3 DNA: TGCAGACGAGTACGGATACCCCAGTACTTC. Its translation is CRRVRIPQYF.